This TCR beta chain was found in a study of blood T cell repertoires in COVID-19. TCRdb's copy holds only in-frame clones and misses some; the assay was immunoSEQ multiplex PCR. This sample has about 160,000 clones, with about 80% found just once. Germline loops: CDR1 MNHNS, CDR2 SASEGT. Trimming cost V 3 bases and J 3 bases; bases outside gene matches: 5. There are 14 residues in the CDR3. The sequenced sample was peripheral blood. This receptor was identified in a woman at least 80 years old with acute or convalescent COVID-19. The genes are TRBV6-1 and TRBJ2-7; 7 nucleotides align to TRBD1. Here the CDR3 reads CASSESAGGYEQYF. CDR3 sequence (DNA): TGTGCCAGCAGTGAGTCGGCAGGGGGCTACGAGCAGTACTTC.